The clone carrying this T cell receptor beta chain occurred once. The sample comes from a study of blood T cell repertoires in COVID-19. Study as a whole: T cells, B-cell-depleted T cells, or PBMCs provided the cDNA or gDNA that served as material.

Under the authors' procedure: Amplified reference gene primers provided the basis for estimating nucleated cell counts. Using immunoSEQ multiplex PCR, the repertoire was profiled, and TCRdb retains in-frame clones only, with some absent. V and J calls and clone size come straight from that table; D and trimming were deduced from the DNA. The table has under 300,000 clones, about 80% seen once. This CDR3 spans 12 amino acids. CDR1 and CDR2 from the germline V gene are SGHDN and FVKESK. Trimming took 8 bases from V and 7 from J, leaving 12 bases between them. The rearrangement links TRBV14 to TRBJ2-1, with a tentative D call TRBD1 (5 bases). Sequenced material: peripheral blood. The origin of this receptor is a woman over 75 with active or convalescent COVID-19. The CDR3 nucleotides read TGTGCCAGCGACCACCAGGGTAATGAGCAGTTCTTC. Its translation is CASDHQGNEQFF. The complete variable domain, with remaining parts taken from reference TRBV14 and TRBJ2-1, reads EAGVTQFPSHSVIEKGQTVTLRCDPISGHDNLYWYRRVMGKEIKFLLHFVKESKQDESGMPNNRFLAERTGGTYSTLKVQPAELEDSGVYFCASDHQGNEQFFGPGTRLTVL.